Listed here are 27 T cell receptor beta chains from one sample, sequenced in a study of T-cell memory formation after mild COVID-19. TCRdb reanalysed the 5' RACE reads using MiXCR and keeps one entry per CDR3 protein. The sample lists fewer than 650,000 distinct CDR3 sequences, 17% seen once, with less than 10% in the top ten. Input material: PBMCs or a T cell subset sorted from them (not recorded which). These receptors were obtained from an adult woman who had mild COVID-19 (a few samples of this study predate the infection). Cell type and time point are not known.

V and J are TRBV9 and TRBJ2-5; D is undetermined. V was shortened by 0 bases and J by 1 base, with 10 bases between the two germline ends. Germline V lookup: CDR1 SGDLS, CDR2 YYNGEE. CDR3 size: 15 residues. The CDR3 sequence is CASSVDLGFQETQYF. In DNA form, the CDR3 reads TGTGCCAGCAGCGTAGACCTGGGATTCCAAGAGACCCAGTACTTC.

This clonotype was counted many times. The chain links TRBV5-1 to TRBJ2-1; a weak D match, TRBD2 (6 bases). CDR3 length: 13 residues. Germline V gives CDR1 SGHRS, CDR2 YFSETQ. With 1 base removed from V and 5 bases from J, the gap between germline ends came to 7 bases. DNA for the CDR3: TGCGCCAGCAGCTTGCCGGGGGACAATGAGCAGTTCTTC. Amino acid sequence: CASSLPGDNEQFF.

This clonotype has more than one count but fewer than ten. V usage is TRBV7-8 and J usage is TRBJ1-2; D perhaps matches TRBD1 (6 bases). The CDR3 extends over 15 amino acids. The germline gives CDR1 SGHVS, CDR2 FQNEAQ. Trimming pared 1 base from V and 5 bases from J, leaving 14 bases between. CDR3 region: CASSLDPGGAYGYTF. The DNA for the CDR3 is TGTGCCAGCAGCTTAGACCCGGGGGGCGCTTATGGCTACACCTTC.

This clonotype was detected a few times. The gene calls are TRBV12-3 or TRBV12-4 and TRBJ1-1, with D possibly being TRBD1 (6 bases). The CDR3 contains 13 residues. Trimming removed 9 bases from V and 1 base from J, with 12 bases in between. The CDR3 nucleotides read TGTGCCAGTAGGAGGGGGGAGAACACTGAAGCTTTCTTT. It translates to CASRRGENTEAFF.

The CDR3 protein is CSASDTGGGPFF. In DNA form, the CDR3 reads TGCAGTGCTAGCGACACAGGGGGAGGGCCTTTCTTT. The gene calls are TRBV20-1 and TRBJ1-1; 8 nucleotides agree with TRBD1. Germline loops: CDR1 DFQATT, CDR2 SNEGSKA (reference sequence). V gave up 3 bases and J gave up 12 bases; unmatched junction bases: 9. The CDR3 extends over 12 amino acids.

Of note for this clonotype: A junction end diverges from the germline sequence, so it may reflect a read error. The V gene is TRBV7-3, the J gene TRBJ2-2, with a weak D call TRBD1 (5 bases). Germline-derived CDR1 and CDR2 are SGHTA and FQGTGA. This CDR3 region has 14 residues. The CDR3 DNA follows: TGTGCCAGCAGCCTAACTCCAGGGATTGGGGAGCTGTTTTTT. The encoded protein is CASSLTPGIGELFF.

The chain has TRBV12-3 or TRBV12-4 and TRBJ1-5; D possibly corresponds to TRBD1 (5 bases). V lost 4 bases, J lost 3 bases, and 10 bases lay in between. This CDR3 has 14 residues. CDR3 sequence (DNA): TGTGCCAGCAGTTCCGACGGACACAATCAGCCCCAGCATTTT. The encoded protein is CASSSDGHNQPQHF.

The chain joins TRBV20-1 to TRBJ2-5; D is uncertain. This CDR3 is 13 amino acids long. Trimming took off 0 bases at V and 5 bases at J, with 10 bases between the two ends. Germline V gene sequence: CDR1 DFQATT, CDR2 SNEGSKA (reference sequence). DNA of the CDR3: TGCAGTGCTAGAGATGATCCGGATGAGACCCAGTACTTC. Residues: CSARDDPDETQYF.

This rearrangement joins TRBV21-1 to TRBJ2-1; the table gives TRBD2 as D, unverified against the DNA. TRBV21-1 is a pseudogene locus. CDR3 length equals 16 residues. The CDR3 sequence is CASTPGRRDPYNEQFF. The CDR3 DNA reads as TGTGCCAGCACTCCTGGGCGGAGGGACCCGTACAATGAGCAGTTCTTC.

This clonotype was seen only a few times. DNA for the CDR3: TGTGCCAGCAGCCCAGAGGGGGCCAGGTCCTACGAGCAGTACTTC. It codes for CASSPEGARSYEQYF. V and J are TRBV7-9 and TRBJ2-7; 7 positions match TRBD1. This CDR3 comprises 15 residues. The germline V gene has CDR1 SEHNR and CDR2 FQNEAQ (reference sequence). The junction had 8 bases not matched to a gene; V was cut back by 5 bases and J by 1 base.

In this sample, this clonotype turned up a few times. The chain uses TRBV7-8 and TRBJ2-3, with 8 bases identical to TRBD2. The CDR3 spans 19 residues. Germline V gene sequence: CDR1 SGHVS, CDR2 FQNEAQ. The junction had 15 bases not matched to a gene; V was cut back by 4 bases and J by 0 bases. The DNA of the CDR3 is TGTGCCAGCAGCTCCCGGCGGGGGACGGGGGGGATCAGCACAGATACGCAGTATTTT. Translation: CASSSRRGTGGISTDTQYF. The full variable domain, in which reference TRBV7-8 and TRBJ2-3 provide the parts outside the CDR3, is GAGVSQSPRYKVAKRGQDVALRCDPISGHVSLFWYQQALGQGPEFLTYFQNEAQLDKSGLPSDRFFAERPEGSVSTLKIQRTQQEDSAVYLCASSSRRGTGGISTDTQYFGPGTRLTVL.

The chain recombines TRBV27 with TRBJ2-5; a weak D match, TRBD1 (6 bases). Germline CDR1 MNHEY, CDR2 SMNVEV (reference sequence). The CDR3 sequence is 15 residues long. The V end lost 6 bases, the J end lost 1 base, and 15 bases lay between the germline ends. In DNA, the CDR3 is TGTGCCAGCAGCAGAATGGGGGCCCCCCAAGAGACCCAGTACTTC. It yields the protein CASSRMGAPQETQYF.

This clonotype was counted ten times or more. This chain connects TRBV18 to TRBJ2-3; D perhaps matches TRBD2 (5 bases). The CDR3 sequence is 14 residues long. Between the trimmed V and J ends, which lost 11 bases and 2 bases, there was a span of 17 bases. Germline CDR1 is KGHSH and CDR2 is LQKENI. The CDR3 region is CAGREGLNTDTQYF. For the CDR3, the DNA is TGTGCCGGGCGTGAGGGCCTCAACACAGATACGCAGTATTTT.

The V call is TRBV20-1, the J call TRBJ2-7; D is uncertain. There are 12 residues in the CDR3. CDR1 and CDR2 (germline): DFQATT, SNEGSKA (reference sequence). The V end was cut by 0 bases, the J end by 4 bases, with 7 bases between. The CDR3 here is CSARDSGYEQYF. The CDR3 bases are TGCAGTGCTAGAGATTCCGGGTACGAGCAGTACTTC.

CDR3 amino acids: CATSDSDRPQPQHF. The CDR3 nucleotides are TGTGCCACCAGTGATTCTGACAGGCCTCAGCCCCAGCATTTT. This chain links TRBV24-1 with TRBJ1-5; D is perhaps TRBD1 (6 bases). This CDR3 region has 14 residues. Trimming pared 2 bases from V and 6 bases from J, leaving 10 bases between. CDR1 is KGHDR and CDR2 is SFDVKD in the germline V gene.

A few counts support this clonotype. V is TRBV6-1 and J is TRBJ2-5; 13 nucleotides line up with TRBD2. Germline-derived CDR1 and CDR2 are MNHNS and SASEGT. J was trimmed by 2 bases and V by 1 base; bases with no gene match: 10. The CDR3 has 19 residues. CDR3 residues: CASSEGGTSGAYLQETQYF. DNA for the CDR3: TGTGCCAGCAGTGAAGGGGGGACTAGCGGGGCATATTTGCAAGAGACCCAGTACTTC.

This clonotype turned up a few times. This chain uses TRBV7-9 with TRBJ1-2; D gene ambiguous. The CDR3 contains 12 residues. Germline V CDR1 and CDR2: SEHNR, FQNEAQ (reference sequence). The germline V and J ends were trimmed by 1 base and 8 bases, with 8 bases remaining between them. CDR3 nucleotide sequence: TGTGCCAGCAGCTTAGGGGAGAGCGGCTACACCTTC. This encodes CASSLGESGYTF. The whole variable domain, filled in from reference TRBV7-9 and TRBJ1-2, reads DTGVSQNPRHKITKRGQNVTFRCDPISEHNRLYWYRQTLGQGPEFLTYFQNEAQLEKSRLLSDRFSAERPKGSFSTLEIQRTEQGDSAMYLCASSLGESGYTFGSGTRLTVV.

The CDR3 region is CASSEFAGMNTEAFF. CDR3 coding DNA: TGTGCCAGCAGTGAATTTGCAGGGATGAACACTGAAGCTTTCTTT. This rearrangement joins TRBV6-1 to TRBJ1-1, with D possibly TRBD1 on 5 matching bases. Germline V CDR1 and CDR2: MNHNS, SASEGT. The CDR3 has 15 residues. V was shortened by 2 bases and J by 0 bases, with 10 bases between the two germline ends.

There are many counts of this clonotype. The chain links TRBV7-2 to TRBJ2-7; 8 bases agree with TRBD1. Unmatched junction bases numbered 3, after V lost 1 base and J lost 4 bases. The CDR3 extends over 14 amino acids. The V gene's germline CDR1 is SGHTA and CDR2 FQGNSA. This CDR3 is CASSLGTGIYEQYF. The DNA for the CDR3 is TGTGCCAGCAGCTTAGGGACAGGGATTTACGAGCAGTACTTC.

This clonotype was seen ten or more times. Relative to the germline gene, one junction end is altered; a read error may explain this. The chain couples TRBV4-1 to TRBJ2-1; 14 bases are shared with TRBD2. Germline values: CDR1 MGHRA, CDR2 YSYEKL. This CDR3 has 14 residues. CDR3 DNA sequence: TGCGCCAGCAGCCAAGTGACTAGCGGGGGGGCCTGGCTCTTC. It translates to CASSQVTSGGAWLF.

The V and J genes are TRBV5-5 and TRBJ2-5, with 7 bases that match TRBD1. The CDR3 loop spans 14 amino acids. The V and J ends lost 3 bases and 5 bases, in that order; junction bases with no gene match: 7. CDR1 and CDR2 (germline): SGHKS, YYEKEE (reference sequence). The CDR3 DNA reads TGTGCCAGCAGCTCCCGAACAGGGGTTGAGACCCAGTACTTC. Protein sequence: CASSSRTGVETQYF.

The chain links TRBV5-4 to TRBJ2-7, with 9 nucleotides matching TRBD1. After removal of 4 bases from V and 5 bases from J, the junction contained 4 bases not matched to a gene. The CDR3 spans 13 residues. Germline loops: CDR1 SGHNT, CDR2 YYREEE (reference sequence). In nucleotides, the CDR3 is TGTGCCAGCAGCCGGGACAGGGAGAACGAGCAGTACTTC. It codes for CASSRDRENEQYF. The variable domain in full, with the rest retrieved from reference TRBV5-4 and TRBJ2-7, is ETGVTQSPTHLIKTRGQQVTLRCSSQSGHNTVSWYQQALGQGPQFIFQYYREEENGRGNFPPRFSGLQFPNYSSELNVNALELDDSALYLCASSRDRENEQYFGPGTRLTVT.

CDR3 sequence reads: CASSFAGMDTQYF. The CDR3 DNA is TGTGCCAGCAGCTTCGCGGGAATGGATACGCAGTATTTT. The chain joins TRBV7-3 to TRBJ2-3, with D possibly matching TRBD2 (6 bases). Trimming left V 3 bases short and J 6 bases short, with 10 bases between. CDR3 length: 13 amino acids. Looked up from germline, CDR1 is SGHTA and CDR2 is FQGTGA.

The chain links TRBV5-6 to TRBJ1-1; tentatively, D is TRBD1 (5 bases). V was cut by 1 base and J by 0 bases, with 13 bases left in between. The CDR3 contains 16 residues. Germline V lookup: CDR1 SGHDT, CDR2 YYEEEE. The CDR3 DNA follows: TGTGCCAGCAGCTTGTATTGGGGGAGATTGAACACTGAAGCTTTCTTT. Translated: CASSLYWGRLNTEAFF.

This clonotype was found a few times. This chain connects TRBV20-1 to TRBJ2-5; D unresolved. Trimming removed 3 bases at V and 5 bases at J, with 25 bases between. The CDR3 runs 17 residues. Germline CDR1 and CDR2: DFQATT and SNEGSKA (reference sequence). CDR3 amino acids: CSAREFPLGLAGETQYF. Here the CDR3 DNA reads TGCAGTGCTAGGGAATTCCCTCTGGGATTAGCTGGGGAGACCCAGTACTTC.

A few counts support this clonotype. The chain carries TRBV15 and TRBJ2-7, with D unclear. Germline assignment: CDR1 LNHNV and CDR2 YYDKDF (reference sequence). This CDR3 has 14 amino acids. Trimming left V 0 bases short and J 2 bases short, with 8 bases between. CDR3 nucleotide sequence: TGTGCCACCAGCAGAGATCCCGACGCCTACGAGCAGTACTTC. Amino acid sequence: CATSRDPDAYEQYF. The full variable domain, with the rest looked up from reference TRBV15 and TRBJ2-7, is DAMVIQNPRYQVTQFGKPVTLSCSQTLNHNVMYWYQQKSSQAPKLLFHYYDKDFNNEADTPDNFQSRRPNTSFCFLDIRSPGLGDTAMYLCATSRDPDAYEQYFGPGTRLTVT.

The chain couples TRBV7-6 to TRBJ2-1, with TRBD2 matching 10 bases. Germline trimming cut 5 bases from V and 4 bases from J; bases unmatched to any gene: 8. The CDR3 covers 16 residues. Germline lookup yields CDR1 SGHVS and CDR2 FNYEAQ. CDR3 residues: CASSALAGDSYNEQFF. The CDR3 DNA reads TGTGCCAGCAGCGCTCTAGCGGGAGATAGTTACAATGAGCAGTTCTTC.